This TCR beta chain was retrieved from a study of blood T cell repertoires in COVID-19. Study background: From T cells, B-cell-depleted T cells, or PBMCs came the material, which was cDNA or gDNA.

Germline CDR1 reads MNHEY; CDR2 reads SMNVEV (reference sequence). The CDR3 consists of 13 residues. The V segment lost 6 bases and the J segment 5 bases; nucleotides outside the gene matches: 6. As processed by the authors: Reference gene primer amplification in the assay estimated nucleated cell counts. TCRdb's copy holds only in-frame clones and misses some; the assay was immunoSEQ multiplex PCR. V, J and clone size derive from that table, while D and trimming were established from the DNA sequence. The top ten clones hold roughly 2% of a sample with hundreds of thousands of clones, about 87% of them seen once. Cohorts were determined from participant-reported clinical history.

The receptor was derived from a man aged 35 to 55 in a cohort exposed to, infected with or recovered from COVID-19 (not recorded which). Sequenced sample: PBMCs or T cells enriched from blood (not recorded which). This chain uses TRBV27 with TRBJ1-1, with 7 bases fitting TRBD1. DNA of the CDR3: TGTGCCAGCAGGGAACAGGGGAGGACTGAAGCTTTCTTT. Translated: CASREQGRTEAFF.